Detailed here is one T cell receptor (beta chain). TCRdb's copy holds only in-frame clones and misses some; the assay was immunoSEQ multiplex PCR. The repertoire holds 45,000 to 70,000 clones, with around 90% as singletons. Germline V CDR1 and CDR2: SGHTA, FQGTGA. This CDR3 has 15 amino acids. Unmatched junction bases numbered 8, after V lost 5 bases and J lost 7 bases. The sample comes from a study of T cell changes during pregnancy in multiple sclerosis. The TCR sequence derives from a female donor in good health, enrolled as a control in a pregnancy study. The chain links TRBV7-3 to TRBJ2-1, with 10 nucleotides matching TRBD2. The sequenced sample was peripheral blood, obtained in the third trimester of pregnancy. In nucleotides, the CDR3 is TGTGCCAGCAGCCTACTAGCGGGAAGTTCGAATGAGCAGTTCTTC. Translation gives CASSLLAGSSNEQFF.